This record covers a single TCR beta chain. Its antigen is not yet known. There are no base qualities to consult, and no much larger clone falls within one base. The sample is drawn from a study of cytomegalovirus exposure and HLA in healthy donors (dated by TCRdb to 2016 to 2017). With respect to the entire study: An earlier analysis of about 530 of the donors reported around 280 Gb of sequence data and around 110 million unique TCR beta sequences obtained from 150 million to 200 million T cells. An early release that covered roughly 600 HLA-typed donors contained about 300 gigabases of sequencing data and around 80 million unique TCR sequences. Of the approximately 400 genotyped donors, 81% were placed in the genetic ancestry cluster associated with self-reported Caucasian donors. The study aimed to test whether cataloging public T cell receptors could reveal signatures of past pathogen exposure. The study profiled the T cell repertoires of 500 to 800 subjects by immunosequencing and related them to cytomegalovirus serostatus. Along with the roughly 670-subject first cohort, a separate validation cohort of 120 different subjects was used. To predict cytomegalovirus infection status, the study combined high-throughput TCR immunosequencing, statistical association of individual TCRs with disease status, and machine learning. A later analysis re-examined previously published TCR beta repertoires from 610 or so donors and added high-resolution HLA genotyping to investigate patterns of TCR occurrence. In the later analysis, no new phenotypic data were used to find candidate immune exposures; instead, reliance was placed on TCR beta sequences and their occurrence across donors. In an earlier analysis of a few hundred of the donors, high-throughput TCR beta sequencing was used to judge whether each TCR beta V gene segment behaved as functional or pseudogenic. Donor age, sex, ethnicity and CMV serostatus were compiled together with the repertoire data. A later genetic analysis took genome-wide SNP genotypes for about three fifths of the roughly 670 donors and used that subset as a discovery cohort. All discovery cohort repertoires had been generated using a single sequencing platform. HLA typing included class I and class II loci at four-digit resolution. The number of donors typed differed by locus, with about 629-630 for A, B, C, DRB1 and DQB1, roughly 550 for DQA1, about 610 for DPA1, and some 440 for DPB1. Four to six DR-DQ haplotypes were handled as single units for association and clustering, since linkage in the cohort was strong. Among over 350 genotyped donors of the cohort, an average of approximately 230,000 unique TCR beta nucleotide sequences were sequenced per donor, 15% to 20% of them non-productive.

Results the study describes overall, beyond this receptor: For the cohort, immune exposure information was limited to CMV serostatus. The earlier analysis of some 560 of the donors excluded roughly 17 rarely observed V segments, including chromosome 9 orphons, because counts were too low. In this cohort, only TCR beta chains were sequenced, and detectable features were limited by the absence of alpha or paired-chain data. Linkage disequilibrium might explain the correlated functional status among segregating V segments, but an unknown experimental factor could not be ruled out. Compared with equally common non-associated chains, HLA-associated TCR beta chains in a later analysis were more clonally expanded and had lower generation probabilities. A later analysis found that TCR association rates varied across HLA loci, with DRB1 alleles showing the most associated TCRs and HLA-C alleles the fewest. The study listed approximately 150 TCR beta chains as associated with cytomegalovirus. In both the original and validation cohorts, the classifier was reported to diagnose cytomegalovirus status with high specificity and sensitivity. A further reported finding was that TCR beta sequences accurately predicted the HLA-A and HLA-B alleles for most subjects in the first cohort. Assigning TCR associations to individual alleles was difficult when HLA alleles, especially DR and DQ, strongly co-occurred. Three of the identified cytomegalovirus-associated TCR beta chains were confirmed in vitro to be specific for cytomegalovirus antigens. A group of highly shared sequence variants was considered likely to be a technical artifact of the sequencing pipeline. V-gene and J-gene trimming of TCR beta chains was associated with a missense DCLRE1C variant in a later genetic analysis, and the association was replicated in an independent cohort. According to a later analysis, most CMV-associated TCR beta chains appeared to be HLA-restricted, and the HLA associations seemed to be driven largely by CMV exposure. A later genetic analysis reported fewer N-insertions in productive TCRs among donors in an Asian-associated ancestry cluster than the approximately 700-donor mean. Some IMGT-functional V segments, including TRBV6-2 and TRBV6-3, could not be told apart with the 87-base-pair reads, so those segments were excluded. In an earlier analysis of some 550 of the donors, most TCR beta V segments were observed in productive rearrangements about 90% or about 30% of the time, broadly matching IMGT annotations. The authors suggested that the approach could potentially be generalized to other disease states and immunological phenotypes. At a false discovery rate of 0.05, a later analysis linked 16,951 TCR beta sequences to specific HLA alleles. Because HLA typing was unavailable for some donors at each locus, only the typed subset was used in association tests. According to a later analysis, parvovirus B19, influenza, CMV and Epstein-Barr virus appeared linked to several top co-occurrence clusters. Sequencing depth was assumed to be roughly uniform across donors in the presence/absence analyses, though that assumption may not hold. Most TCR sequences were observed very rarely across donors, whereas some public TCRs were present in many individuals.

The cohort comprised more than 550 healthy bone marrow donors. All cohort members were sampled while nominally healthy, although unrecorded immune exposures were likely present. The donor tested CMV seropositive, placing the donor among the 290 or so seropositive members of the cohort. A peripheral blood sample was provided by each donor, and peripheral blood mononuclear cells were used for TCR beta sequencing. Genomic DNA extraction from the blood cell samples was performed with the Qiagen DNeasy Blood Extraction Kit. Receptor libraries were prepared by the immunoSEQ multiplex PCR assay. A mixture of 60 forward primers for TCR Vbeta segments and 13 reverse primers for TCR Jbeta segments was used in the multiplex PCR. Amplification of the CDR3 region of rearranged TCR beta genes was performed with a multiplex PCR assay on genomic DNA. Amplified TCR beta libraries were sequenced as 87-base-pair reads on the Illumina HiSeq System. Under the source paper's analysis protocol: A later analysis counted approximately 74 million unique TCR beta chains across the 690 or so repertoires, and around 9.9 million of these chains were shared by at least two donors. Raw reads were error-corrected and collapsed into unique sequences with a nearest-neighbor algorithm that merged closely related sequences to remove PCR and sequencing errors. V, D and J gene segments were assigned by aligning CDR3 sequences to IMGT reference sequences. Each retained sequence needed at least a six-nucleotide match to both a V gene segment and a J gene segment. A rearrangement counted as productive if the CDR3 had no stop codons and remained in frame with V and J, and every other rearrangement counted as non-productive. Following IMGT convention, CDR3 was defined as the stretch from the second conserved V-encoded cysteine up to the conserved J-encoded phenylalanine. The earlier analysis of about 560 of the donors excluded any sequence lacking an unambiguous match to a single V gene segment. An earlier analysis of fewer than 750 of the donors called V segments functional above 56.7% productive rearrangements and segregating when the between-donor standard deviation exceeded 5%. To diagnose cytomegalovirus status from the catalog of TCR beta chain sequences, a statistical classification framework was built. V and J gene assignment, in a later analysis, came from comparing TCR nucleotide sequences with IMGT/GENE-DB human TR gene sequences. A later analysis assigned CDR3 sequences and most-parsimonious VDJ recombination scenarios with the TCRdist pipeline. In a later analysis, each TCR beta chain was defined by its CDR3 amino acid sequence together with its V-gene family, and reads without a unique V-gene family were excluded. In a later analysis, fewer than 600 highly shared, low-generation-probability nucleotide sequences were removed to address suspected cross-contamination and a sequencing artifact. For each public chain, a later analysis derived a clonal expansion index from normalized ranks of inferred template counts within each repertoire. A later analysis computed generation probabilities with a VDJ recombination model fitted to out-of-frame rearrangements, and checked the results against IGoR. In a later analysis, TCR-TCR, TCR-HLA and TCR-CMV co-occurrence was scored with hypergeometric tests, and a repertoire-size bias correction was applied to TCR pairs. False discovery rates were estimated in a later analysis by permuting HLA or CMV assignments 20 times. In a later analysis, co-occurring TCRs were grouped using DBSCAN, with TCRdist sequence similarity added in when clustering inside HLA-allele-positive subsets. Repertoires with fewer than 30,000 or more than 120,000 public chains, plus five repertoires with anomalous nucleotide sharing, were excluded from co-occurrence clustering. The table comes from immuneACCESS by way of TCRdb, which keeps in-frame sequences with V and J called. Part of the clones is missing from these tables; in studies checked, under half for an unresolved V gene and the rest for unknown reasons. V and J calls and clone size are copied from that table; D and trimming were computed from the DNA. Across this sample there are 160,000 or so clones, with 75% to 80% seen only once. The top ten constitute roughly 6% of the sample.

CDR1 SGHAT and CDR2 FQNNGV were looked up in the germline V gene. From the cysteine up to the phenylalanine, the CDR3 has a length of 16 residues. Of all the DNA, just the CDR3 is kept, 48 bases in frame from base 1. Trimming removed 5 bases from V and 1 base from J, leaving 17 bases between the germline ends. The sequenced sample was PBMCs. The V and J segments used are TRBV11-2 and TRBJ1-1; the D gene identity is not certain. The clonotype comes from a man in his forties in good health and CMV-seropositive. Here the CDR3 is given as CASSPRGRGWNTEAFF. The nucleotide sequence reads as follows: TGTGCCAGCAGCCCCCGAGGGCGGGGATGGAACACTGAAGCTTTCTTT.